This T cell receptor (beta chain) was documented in a study of shared clonotypes between healthy human individuals. Study-level results: With four donors compared, around 5% of naive CD4 clonotypes were shared. Against clonotypes common to all four donors, non-shared ones had lower generation probabilities.

With CCR7-negative CD45RA+ TemRA cells, CD45RO+ cells were combined in CD8 memory. Comments on this clone: As yet, its antigen is unknown.

The CDR3 sequence is 19 residues long. Germline CDR1 is GTSNPN and CDR2 is SVGIG (reference sequence). Unmatched junction bases numbered 13, after V lost 0 bases and J lost 1 base. Generated by immunoSEQ multiplex PCR, the TCRdb table keeps only in-frame clones and is missing some. The table lists around 690,000 clones, less than 95% of them singletons, with 34% in the top ten. The TCR sequence derives from a man aged 18 to 29 in good health. Some clones in this sample may be carry-over from other donors' samples. The chain has TRBV30 and TRBJ2-2, with 8 bases aligning to TRBD2. Sequences were obtained from memory CD8+ T cells from PBMCs. The subset here: CD45RO+ cells pooled with CCR7-negative TemRA cells. The CDR3, as DNA: TGTGCCTGGAGTGTACCCTCCGTTTGGGCGGGAGGGAACACCGGGGAGCTGTTTTTT. It yields the protein CAWSVPSVWAGGNTGELFF.